These T cell receptor beta chains were read from a single sample in a study of cytomegalovirus exposure and HLA in healthy donors. TCRdb keeps only in-frame clones here, not all; method: immunoSEQ multiplex PCR. Its listing shows some 75,000 clones. Input material: PBMCs. The receptors originated from a man aged 40-49 years in good health and CMV-seronegative. Each CDR3 is given with its conserved first and last residue. The order of the fields is J gene, V gene, D gene, CDR3 DNA, CDR3 protein. D genes are given only for firm matches.

TRBJ1-1,TRBV7-2,TRBD1,TGTGCCAGCAGACCGCAGACAGGGGGATATACTGAAGCTTTCTTT,CASRPQTGGYTEAFF
TRBJ1-2,TRBV6-1,TRBD1,TGTGCCAGCAGTGAAGCCGGGACAGGAAACTATGGCTACACCTTC,CASSEAGTGNYGYTF
TRBJ2-4,TRBV19,TRBD1,TGTGCCAGTAGTCACCGCGGGACAGGGGCCGGAGCCAAAAACATTCAGTACTTC,CASSHRGTGAGAKNIQYF
TRBJ2-7,TRBV30,NA,TGTGCCTGGAGTGGACGGAGCTCCTACGAGCAGTACTTC,CAWSGRSSYEQYF
TRBJ2-7,TRBV30,TRBD1,TGTGCCTGGAGTGGGACAGGGGGCGACGAGCAGTACTTC,CAWSGTGGDEQYF
TRBJ2-7,TRBV30,TRBD1,TGTGCCTGGAAGAGGGGGCGAGGTGGCTACGAGCAGTACTTC,CAWKRGRGGYEQYF
TRBJ2-7,TRBV28,NA,TGTGCCAGCAGTTCCTACAGTCCTCTACGGATCGAGCAGTACTTC,CASSSYSPLRIEQYF
TRBJ1-2,TRBV2,TRBD1,TGTGCCAGCAGCGGACAGGGGAGTAACTATGGCTACACCTTC,CASSGQGSNYGYTF
TRBJ1-2,TRBV19,NA,TGTGCCAGTGTCTCCGGGTACTCTAACTATGGCTACACCTTC,CASVSGYSNYGYTF
TRBJ2-7,TRBV19,TRBD2,TGTGCCAGTAGTCGGACTAGCGATCGTATCGAGCAGTACTTC,CASSRTSDRIEQYF
TRBJ1-5,TRBV7-2,NA,TGTGCCAGCAGCTTAAACGAGGTTCAGCCCCAGCATTTT,CASSLNEVQPQHF
TRBJ2-7,TRBV28,NA,TGTGCCAGCAGTTTAACAGTAAGCTCCTACGAGCAGTACTTC,CASSLTVSSYEQYF
TRBJ2-2,TRBV7-9,NA,TGTGCCAGCAGCTCCTCGGGGGTAGAGGGGGAGCTGTTTTTT,CASSSSGVEGELFF
TRBJ2-5,TRBV5-1,TRBD1,TGCGCCAGCAGCTTGCAGGGACAGGGGCAAGAGACCCAGTACTTC,CASSLQGQGQETQYF
TRBJ2-5,TRBV5-1,TRBD2,TGCGCCAGCAGATGGCGGGGGGGGTTCGAGACCCAGTACTTC,CASRWRGGFETQYF
TRBJ1-1,TRBV11-2,NA,TGTGCCAGCAGTCGTTTCGTGTCGGTGAACACTGAAGCTTTCTTT,CASSRFVSVNTEAFF
TRBJ1-6,TRBV15,TRBD1,TGTGCCACCAGCGGACAGGGGGCGAGTTCACCCCTCCACTTT,CATSGQGASSPLHF
TRBJ2-2,TRBV4-3,TRBD2,TGCGCCAGTCAAACTACCCGACTAGCGGGAGGGGGAACCGGGGAGCTGTTTTTT,CASQTTRLAGGGTGELFF
TRBJ2-5,TRBV2,TRBD2,TGTGCCAGCAGTTTAGGGAGGACTAGCGTAGAGACCCAGTACTTC,CASSLGRTSVETQYF
TRBJ2-1,TRBV7-2,TRBD2,TGTGCCAGCAGCTTACTCGGGCCCGGGGGGGCCTCCTACAATGAGCAGTTCTTC,CASSLLGPGGASYNEQFF
TRBJ2-5,TRBV10-1,TRBD2,TGCGCCAGCAGTGAGTCTAGCGGGGCGGGCCAAGAGACCCAGTACTTC,CASSESSGAGQETQYF
TRBJ1-6,TRBV18,NA,TGTGCCAGCTCACCATGGGGGGTAAATTCACCCCTCCACTTT,CASSPWGVNSPLHF
TRBJ1-1,TRBV29-1,NA,TGCAGCTTAGATTTTTTGAACAGAGAAGCTTTCTTT,CSLDFLNREAFF
TRBJ1-4,TRBV27,TRBD1,TGTGCCAGCAGTTTTGAAAGGGGGCGGGAAAAACTGTTTTTT,CASSFERGREKLFF
TRBJ2-6,TRBV6-6,NA,TGTGCCAGCAGTTACCGTAGCTCTGGGGCCAACGTCCTGACTTTC,CASSYRSSGANVLTF
TRBJ2-5,TRBV15,NA,TGTGCCACCGGGGACATACAGCGAGAGACCCAGTACTTC,CATGDIQRETQYF
TRBJ1-4,TRBV30,TRBD1,TGTGCCTGGCAGGGACAGGCTGGGGAAAAACTGTTTTTT,CAWQGQAGEKLFF
TRBJ2-7,TRBV12-5,TRBD2,TGTGCTAGTGGTTGGGGCGGGAGGACCTACGAGCAGTACTTC,CASGWGGRTYEQYF
TRBJ2-1,TRBV5-1,NA,TGCGCCAGCAGCTTGTATCCTAGCTCGGGCAATGAGCAGTTCTTC,CASSLYPSSGNEQFF